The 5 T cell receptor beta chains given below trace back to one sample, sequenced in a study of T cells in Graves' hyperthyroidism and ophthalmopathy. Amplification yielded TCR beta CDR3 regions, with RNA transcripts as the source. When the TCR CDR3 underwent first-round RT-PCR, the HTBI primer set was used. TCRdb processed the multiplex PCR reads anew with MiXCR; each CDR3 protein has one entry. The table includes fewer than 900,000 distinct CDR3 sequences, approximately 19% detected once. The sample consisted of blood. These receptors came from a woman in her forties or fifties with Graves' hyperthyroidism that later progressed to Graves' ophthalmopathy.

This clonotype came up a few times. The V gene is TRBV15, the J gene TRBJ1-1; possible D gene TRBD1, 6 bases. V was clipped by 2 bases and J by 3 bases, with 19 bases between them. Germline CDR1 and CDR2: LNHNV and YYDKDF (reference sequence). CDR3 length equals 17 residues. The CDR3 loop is CATSRPRTDPGYTEAFF. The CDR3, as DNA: TGTGCCACCAGCAGACCGAGGACAGACCCCGGGTACACTGAAGCTTTCTTT.

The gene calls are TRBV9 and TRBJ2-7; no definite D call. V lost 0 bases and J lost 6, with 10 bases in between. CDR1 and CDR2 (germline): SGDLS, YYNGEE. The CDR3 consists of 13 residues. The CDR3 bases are TGTGCCAGCAGCGTAGGAGCAGGAACCGAGCAGTACTTC. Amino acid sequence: CASSVGAGTEQYF.

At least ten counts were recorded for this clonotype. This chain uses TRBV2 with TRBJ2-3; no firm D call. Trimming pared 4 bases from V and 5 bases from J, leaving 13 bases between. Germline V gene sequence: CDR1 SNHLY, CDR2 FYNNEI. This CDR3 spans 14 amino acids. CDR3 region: CASSAINGLDTQYF. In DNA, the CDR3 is TGTGCCAGCAGTGCAATCAACGGGCTAGATACGCAGTATTTT. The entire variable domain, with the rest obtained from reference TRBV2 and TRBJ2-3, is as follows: EPEVTQTPSHQVTQMGQEVILRCVPISNHLYFYWYRQILGQKVEFLVSFYNNEISEKSEIFDDQFSVERPDGSNFTLKIRSTKLEDSAMYFCASSAINGLDTQYFGPGTRLTVL.

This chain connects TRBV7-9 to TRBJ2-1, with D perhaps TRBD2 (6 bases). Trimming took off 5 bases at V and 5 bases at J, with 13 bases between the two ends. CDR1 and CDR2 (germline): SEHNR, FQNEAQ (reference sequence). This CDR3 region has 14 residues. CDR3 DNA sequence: TGTGCCAGCAGCCCTCCGGGAGATAACAATGAGCAGTTCTTC. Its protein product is CASSPPGDNNEQFF. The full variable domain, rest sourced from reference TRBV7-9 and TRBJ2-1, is DTGVSQNPRHKITKRGQNVTFRCDPISEHNRLYWYRQTLGQGPEFLTYFQNEAQLEKSRLLSDRFSAERPKGSFSTLEIQRTEQGDSAMYLCASSPPGDNNEQFFGPGTRLTVL.

In DNA, the CDR3 is TGCGCCACCGGGCGCGGGGATAATGAGCAGTTCTTC. Amino acid sequence: CATGRGDNEQFF. This chain connects TRBV10-1 to TRBJ2-1, with a weak D call TRBD2 (6 bases). Germline CDR1 and CDR2: WNHNN and SYGVQD (reference sequence). The CDR3 loop spans 12 amino acids. Trimming took 10 bases from V and 7 from J, leaving 14 bases between them.